These T cell receptor beta chains were read from a single sample in a study of shared clonotypes between healthy human individuals. Sequencing used immunoSEQ multiplex PCR; TCRdb keeps in-frame clones, though not all of them. This sample has about 2 million clones, with about 95% found just once. Material for sequencing was naive CD8+ T cells sorted from blood. Receptors were obtained from a man between 18 and 29 years old in good health. The CDR3 runs from the conserved cysteine through the conserved F or W. A D gene is named only where the DNA matches it firmly. Clone size is shown for a subset of rows, as once, few, many or a class of expanded clone.

clone size	D gene	V gene	J gene	CDR3 length	CDR3 DNA	CDR3 protein
.	TRBD2	TRBV5-6	TRBJ2-7	14	TGTGCCAGGCGAGCGGGGAATGTCCACGACGAGCAGTACTTC	CARRAGNVHDEQYF
.	.	TRBV6-6	TRBJ1-5	15	TGTGCCAGCAGTTACTCGGGCGAGCATGGTCAGCCCCAGCATTTT	CASSYSGEHGQPQHF
.	TRBD1	TRBV5-1	TRBJ1-1	16	TGCGCCAGCAGCCGGGAGATGACAGGGGGCCGGGCTGAAGCTTTCTTT	CASSREMTGGRAEAFF
.	.	TRBV4-1	TRBJ2-3	13	TGCGCCAGCAGCCATGAGGGGACAGATACGCAGTATTTT	CASSHEGTDTQYF
.	.	TRBV4-1	TRBJ2-7	14	TGCGCCAGCAGCCAAGTCGCGGACAACTACGAGCAGTACTTC	CASSQVADNYEQYF
.	.	TRBV7-8	TRBJ1-1	13	TGTGCCAGCAGCTCCCGGGACAACACTGAAGCTTTCTTT	CASSSRDNTEAFF
once	.	TRBV27	TRBJ2-1	14	TGTGCCAGCAGTTTATCGATTACCGGCCATGAGCAGTTCTTC	CASSLSITGHEQFF
.	TRBD1	TRBV27	TRBJ2-7	15	TGTGCCAGCAGGATAGACAGGGAAGTTGCCTACGAGCAGTACTTC	CASRIDREVAYEQYF
.	TRBD1	TRBV27	TRBJ2-1	15	TGTGCCAGCAGCCCCAGGGACAGCATACACAATGAGCAGTTCTTC	CASSPRDSIHNEQFF
.	TRBD2	TRBV6-4	TRBJ2-3	16	TGTGCCAGCAGTCCTGGACTAGTAGTGGGCACAGATACGCAGTATTTT	CASSPGLVVGTDTQYF
.	TRBD1	TRBV4-3	TRBJ2-7	15	TGCGCCAGCAGCCAAGCGACAGGGGTTTACTCCGAGCAGTACTTC	CASSQATGVYSEQYF
.	TRBD2	TRBV7-8	TRBJ2-1	14	TGTGCCAGCAGCTTAGATGAAGAGACTAGCAGTCAGTTCTTC	CASSLDEETSSQFF
.	.	TRBV11-2	TRBJ1-1	14	TGTGCCAGCAGCTTAGGGTTCGGTGGCGTGGGAGCTTTCTTT	CASSLGFGGVGAFF
.	TRBD1	TRBV27	TRBJ2-7	14	TGTGCCAGCAGTTTCGGGACAGGGATCTACGAGCAGTACTTC	CASSFGTGIYEQYF
.	TRBD2	TRBV7-2	TRBJ2-7	19	TGTGCCAGCAGCTTCCCCGGGACTAGCGGGGGAATTTTTATCTACGAGCAGTACTTC	CASSFPGTSGGIFIYEQYF
.	.	TRBV10-3	TRBJ2-7	15	TGTGCCATCAATAAACAGGGAGACGGGCACTACGAGCAGTACTTC	CAINKQGDGHYEQYF
once	TRBD1	TRBV18	TRBJ2-2	15	TGTGCCAGCTCACCCGGGACAGATAACACCGGGGAGCTGTTTTTT	CASSPGTDNTGELFF
.	.	TRBV27	TRBJ2-1	17	TGTGCCAGCAGACAGAGTGGGGTCGATATGGCCTACAATGAGCAGTTCTTC	CASRQSGVDMAYNEQFF
.	TRBD2	TRBV11-2	TRBJ2-2	19	TGTGCCAGCAGCTTACCCGCCGGGACTAGCGGGCGGAATACCGGGGAGCTGTTTTTT	CASSLPAGTSGRNTGELFF
.	TRBD1	TRBV6-6	TRBJ2-5	14	TGTGCCAGCAGTTACGAGGGGGCCCAAGAGACCCAGTACTTC	CASSYEGAQETQYF
few	.	TRBV6-1	TRBJ1-6	14	TGTGCCAGCAGTGCTACAGGGTGGAATTCACCCCTCCACTTT	CASSATGWNSPLHF
.	.	TRBV6-5	TRBJ2-7	12	TGTGCCAGCAGCCCCTCACCTTACGAGCAGTACTTC	CASSPSPYEQYF
.	.	TRBV6-5	TRBJ1-6	12	TGTGCCAGCAGTTCCTTAAATTCACCCCTCCACTTT	CASSSLNSPLHF
.	.	TRBV7-9	TRBJ1-4	15	TGTGCCAGCAGCCCGACGGGGGAGTTTAATGAAAAACTGTTTTTT	CASSPTGEFNEKLFF
.	.	TRBV7-9	TRBJ1-4	16	TGTGCCAGCAGCTCCCCGTTGGCGGGGAGAAATGAAAAACTGTTTTTT	CASSSPLAGRNEKLFF
.	.	TRBV9	TRBJ2-7	15	TGTGCCAGCGCCATCCGCCCGACAAGCTTCTACGAGCAGTACTTC	CASAIRPTSFYEQYF
.	.	TRBV19	TRBJ1-1	13	TGTGCCAGTAGGGGGACAACGAACACTGAAGCTTTCTTT	CASRGTTNTEAFF
.	.	TRBV5-1	TRBJ1-1	14	TGCGCCAGCAGCTTGGGCGTCAGCTGGACTGAAGCTTTCTTT	CASSLGVSWTEAFF
.	.	TRBV14	TRBJ2-7	16	TGTGCCAGCAGCCCGACCTTTCCGGTAGGGCACTACGAGCAGTACTTC	CASSPTFPVGHYEQYF
.	.	TRBV27	TRBJ2-7	14	TGTGCCAGCAGTTTTTCTAGCGCAAACTACGAGCAGTACTTC	CASSFSSANYEQYF
.	.	TRBV4-1	TRBJ2-1	17	TGCGCCAGCAGCCAAGATGGACTCCCGAGCTCCTACAATGAGCAGTTCTTC	CASSQDGLPSSYNEQFF
.	.	TRBV11-2	TRBJ2-2	13	TGTGCCAGCAGCCACCCCAGCGCCGGGGAGCTGTTTTTT	CASSHPSAGELFF
.	.	TRBV10-3	TRBJ1-5	16	TGTGCCATCAGTGGAGAGGGGGACTATAGCAATCAGCCCCAGCATTTT	CAISGEGDYSNQPQHF
.	.	TRBV5-6	TRBJ1-5	13	TGTGCCAGCAGCCAGGGACAAAACCCAGCAGAGCATTTT	CASSQGQNPAEHF
.	.	TRBV9	TRBJ1-4	16	TGTGCCAGCAGCGTAACAGGGTCGGTGACTAATGAAAAACTGTTTTTT	CASSVTGSVTNEKLFF
.	.	TRBV5-6	TRBJ1-2	13	TGTGCCAGCAGCTTAGGAGAGGGTTATGGCTACACCTTC	CASSLGEGYGYTF
.	TRBD2	TRBV14	TRBJ2-7	16	TGTGCCAGCAGCCAAGTGGGGGGGACTGTCTCCTACGAGCAGTACTTC	CASSQVGGTVSYEQYF
.	TRBD1	TRBV4-1	TRBJ2-7	15	TGCGCCAGCAGCCCGTCACCGGGACAGTCCTACGAGCAGTACTTC	CASSPSPGQSYEQYF
.	.	TRBV4-3	TRBJ2-5	15	TGCGCCAGCAGCCAAGATCTGACAGATCAAGAGACCCAGTACTTC	CASSQDLTDQETQYF
.	TRBD1	TRBV30	TRBJ2-2	17	TGTGCCTGGAGCGCAGACAGGGGGCGAGGGTACACCGGGGAGCTGTTTTTT	CAWSADRGRGYTGELFF
.	TRBD1	TRBV4-1	TRBJ2-2	15	TGCGCCAGCAGCCAAGGGACAGGGGGCCCCGGGGAGCTGTTTTTT	CASSQGTGGPGELFF
.	TRBD1	TRBV7-8	TRBJ1-5	16	TGTGCCAGCAGCGTATACAGGGGTGACGCCAATCAGCCCCAGCATTTT	CASSVYRGDANQPQHF
once	.	TRBV27	TRBJ1-2	19	TGTGCCAGCAGTTTATCGTCACCTAACGGCGAATTTTCTAACTATGGCTACACCTTC	CASSLSSPNGEFSNYGYTF